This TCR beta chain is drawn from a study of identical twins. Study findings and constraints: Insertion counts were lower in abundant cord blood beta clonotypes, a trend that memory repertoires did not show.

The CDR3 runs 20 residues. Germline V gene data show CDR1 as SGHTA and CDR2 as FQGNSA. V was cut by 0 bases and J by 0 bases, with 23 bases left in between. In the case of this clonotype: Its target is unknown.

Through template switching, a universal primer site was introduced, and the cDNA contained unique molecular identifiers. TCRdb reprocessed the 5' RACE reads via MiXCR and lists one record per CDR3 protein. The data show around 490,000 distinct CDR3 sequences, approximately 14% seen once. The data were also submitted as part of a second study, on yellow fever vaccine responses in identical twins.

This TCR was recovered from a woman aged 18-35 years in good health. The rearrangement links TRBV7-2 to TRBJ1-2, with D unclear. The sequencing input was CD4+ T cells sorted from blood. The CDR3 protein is CASSLAVPGPSGVSNYGYTF. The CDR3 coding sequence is TGTGCCAGCAGCTTAGCGGTTCCAGGACCGAGCGGCGTTTCTAACTATGGCTACACCTTC.